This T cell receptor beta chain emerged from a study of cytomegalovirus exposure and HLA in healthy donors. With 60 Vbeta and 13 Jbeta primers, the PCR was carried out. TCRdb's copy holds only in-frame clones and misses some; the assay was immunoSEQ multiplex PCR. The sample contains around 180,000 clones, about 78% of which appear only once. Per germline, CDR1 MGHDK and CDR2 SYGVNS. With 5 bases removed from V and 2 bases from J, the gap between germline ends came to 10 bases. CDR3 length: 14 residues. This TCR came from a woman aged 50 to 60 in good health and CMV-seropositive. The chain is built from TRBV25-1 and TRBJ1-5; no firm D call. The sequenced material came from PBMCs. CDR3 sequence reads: CASSPGGGNQPQHF. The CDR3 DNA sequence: TGTGCCAGCAGTCCGGGTGGCGGCAATCAGCCCCAGCATTTT.